A selection of T cell receptor beta chains follows, all from one sample in a study of untreated major depressive disorder. Clones were read by immunoSEQ multiplex PCR, and TCRdb kept only the in-frame ones, dropping some. Among over 20,000 clones listed, 90% to 95% were seen once. The sample consisted of CD4+ T cells from PBMCs. Receptors were obtained from a man younger than 40 in good health. Both conserved end residues are part of each CDR3.

j_call,v_call,cdr3_aa
TRBJ2-2,TRBV7-3,CASTPGRGNGELFF
TRBJ2-3,TRBV9,CASSVGWREAPTDTQYF
TRBJ1-5,TRBV5-5,CASSLAGVSNQPQHF
TRBJ1-4,TRBV27,CASSVGTGRKEKLFF
TRBJ2-3,TRBV4-1,CASSLTRDGVPGDTQYF
TRBJ2-7,TRBV6-1,CASSAREGPHEQYF
TRBJ1-3,TRBV5-1,CASGRDTQSSGNTIYF
TRBJ2-1,TRBV6-5,CASRNRGQKDEQFF
TRBJ1-2,TRBV29-1,CSVVTANYGYTF
TRBJ1-5,TRBV27,CASSPIGQVISNQPQHF
TRBJ1-4,TRBV5-1,CASSPGQGNEKLFF
TRBJ2-7,TRBV4-1,CASSLGPGYEQYF
TRBJ2-5,TRBV6-5,CASSYSGGGQETQYF
TRBJ2-7,TRBV6-1,CASSGAAGGVNEQYF
TRBJ2-3,TRBV25-1,CASSNLGQPPDTQYF
TRBJ2-6,TRBV6-5,CASTVGGSGANVLTF
TRBJ1-5,TRBV28,CASSLKPWVGNQPQHF
TRBJ2-5,TRBV5-6,CASSSWATQETQYF
TRBJ2-3,TRBV30,CAWSTDVGRSTDTQYF
TRBJ2-3,TRBV9,CASSVSPQGAGTDTQYF
TRBJ2-3,TRBV4-2,CASSRSRRDGGTDTQYF
TRBJ1-5,TRBV7-2,CASSLQAPSSNQPQHF
TRBJ2-7,TRBV13,CASSLVGTGGAYEQYF
TRBJ2-7,TRBV4-3,CASSQEGVGTSYYEQYF
TRBJ1-2,TRBV6-5,CASSIFQRAYGYTF
TRBJ2-7,TRBV27,CASSVSQGRWTYEQYF
TRBJ2-1,TRBV4-2,CASSQGQLAGVQQFF
TRBJ1-5,TRBV6-6,CASKLDTGAQPQHF
TRBJ1-3,TRBV7-9,CASITGTAASGNTIYF
TRBJ1-1,TRBV2,CASWTSGGAFF
TRBJ1-1,TRBV6-6,CASDWGDPANTEAFF
TRBJ1-1,TRBV4-1,CASSQQGALLLIEAFF
TRBJ1-4,TRBV5-6,CASSYGRTNEKLFF
TRBJ1-4,TRBV5-1,CASSPQGANEKLFF
TRBJ2-3,TRBV29-1,CSVVAAGGSTDTQYF
TRBJ2-2,TRBV7-2,CASSLPSGTGELFF
TRBJ2-1,TRBV5-4,CASSPGGGRSSYNEQFF
TRBJ1-2,TRBV18,CASSPGQGAYGYTF
TRBJ1-2,TRBV5-1,CASSVTGPYGYTF
TRBJ2-7,TRBV7-2,CASSSGTSGPYEQYF
TRBJ2-7,TRBV4-1,CASSRSGGLLAGAVREQYF